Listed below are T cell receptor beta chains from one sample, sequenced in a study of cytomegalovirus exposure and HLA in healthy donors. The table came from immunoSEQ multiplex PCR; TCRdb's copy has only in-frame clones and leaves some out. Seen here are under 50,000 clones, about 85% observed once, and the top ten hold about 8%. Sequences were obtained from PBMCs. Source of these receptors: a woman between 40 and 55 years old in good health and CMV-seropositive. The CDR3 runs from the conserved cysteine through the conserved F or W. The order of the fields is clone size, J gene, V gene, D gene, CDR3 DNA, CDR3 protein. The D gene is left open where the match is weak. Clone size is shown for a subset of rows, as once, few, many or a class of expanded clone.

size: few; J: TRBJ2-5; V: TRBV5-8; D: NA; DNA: TGTGCCAGCGATCCCAGGGGAAAAGAGACCCAGTACTTC; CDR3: CASDPRGKETQYF
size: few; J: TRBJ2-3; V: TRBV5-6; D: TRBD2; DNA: TGTGCCAGCAGCTTCGGTGCTAGCGGGCTTTCGCAGTATTTT; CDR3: CASSFGASGLSQYF
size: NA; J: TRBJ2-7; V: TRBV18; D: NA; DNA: TGTGCCAGCTCACCAATCTTCGCTGGAGAAGATTACGAGCAGTACTTC; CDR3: CASSPIFAGEDYEQYF
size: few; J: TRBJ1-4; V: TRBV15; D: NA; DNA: TGTGCCACCAGCAGAGATACAGCCGAAAAACTGTTTTTT; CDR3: CATSRDTAEKLFF
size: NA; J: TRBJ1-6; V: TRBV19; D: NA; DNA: TGTGCCAGTAGTATTTTCGACCGGGAGGGAAGGAATTCACCCCTCCACTTT; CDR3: CASSIFDREGRNSPLHF
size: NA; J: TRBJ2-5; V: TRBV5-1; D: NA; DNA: TGCGCCAGCAGCACCGGACAGCCGGTAGTTCAAGAGACCCAGTACTTC; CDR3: CASSTGQPVVQETQYF
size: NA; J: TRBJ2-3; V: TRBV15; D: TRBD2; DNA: TGTGCCACCAGCAGAGAGCTAGCGGGAGGAGCAGATACGCAGTATTTT; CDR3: CATSRELAGGADTQYF
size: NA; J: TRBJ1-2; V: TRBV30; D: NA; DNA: TGTGCCTGGGAGAATCGGGGGGCATATTATGGCTACACCTTC; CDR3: CAWENRGAYYGYTF
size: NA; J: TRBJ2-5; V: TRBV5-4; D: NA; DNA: TGTGCCAGCAGGAGGGACATCCAAGAGACCCAGTACTTC; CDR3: CASRRDIQETQYF
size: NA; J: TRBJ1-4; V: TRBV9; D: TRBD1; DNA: TGTGCCAGCAGCGCAGGGGGAGCGGGTAATGAAAAACTGTTTTTT; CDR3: CASSAGGAGNEKLFF
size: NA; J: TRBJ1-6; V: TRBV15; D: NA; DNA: TGTGCCACCAGCAGAGATTATGGGGCAGCCGATTCACCCCTCCACTTT; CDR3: CATSRDYGAADSPLHF
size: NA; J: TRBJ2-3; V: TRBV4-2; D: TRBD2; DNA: TGTGCCAGCAGCCATTTTACGACTAGCGGGAGGACAGATACGCAGTATTTT; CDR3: CASSHFTTSGRTDTQYF
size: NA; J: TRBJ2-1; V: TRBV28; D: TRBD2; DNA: TGTGCCAGCATGTCGGGAGGGGGTAACAATGAGCAGTTCTTC; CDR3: CASMSGGGNNEQFF
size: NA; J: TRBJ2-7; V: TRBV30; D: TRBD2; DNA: TGTGCCTGCTCTGTAGGTGGGACTAGCGGGAAACCTTTCTACGAGCAGTACTTC; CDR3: CACSVGGTSGKPFYEQYF
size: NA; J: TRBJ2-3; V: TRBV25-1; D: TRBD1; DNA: TGTGCCAGCAGTGAATGGAGACAGGGGTCCACAGATACGCAGTATTTT; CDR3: CASSEWRQGSTDTQYF
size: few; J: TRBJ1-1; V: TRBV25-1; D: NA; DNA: TGTGCCAGCAGTGAATTTGGGGGGATCGGAGCTTTCTTT; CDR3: CASSEFGGIGAFF
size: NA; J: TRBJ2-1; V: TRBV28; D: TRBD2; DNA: TGTGCCAGCAGTGCCCAATTAGCGGGAGGGATCGATGAGCAGTTCTTC; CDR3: CASSAQLAGGIDEQFF
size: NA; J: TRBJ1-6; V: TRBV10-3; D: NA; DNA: TGTGCCATCAGTGAGCACTTAAATTCACCCCTCCACTTT; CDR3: CAISEHLNSPLHF
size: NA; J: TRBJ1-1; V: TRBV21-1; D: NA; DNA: TGTGCCAGCAGCAACCACCCTCAGGGAATCGTGAACACTGAAGCTTTCTTT; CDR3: CASSNHPQGIVNTEAFF
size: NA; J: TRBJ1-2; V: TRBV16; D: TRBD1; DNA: TGTGCCAGCAGCCCCGGACAGGGGACTGGCTACACCTTC; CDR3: CASSPGQGTGYTF
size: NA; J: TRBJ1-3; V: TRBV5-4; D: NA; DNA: TGTGCCAGCAGCTCCCAGGGCGAGACCCTGAGGAACACCATATATTTT; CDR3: CASSSQGETLRNTIYF
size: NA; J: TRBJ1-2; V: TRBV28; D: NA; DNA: TGTGCCAGCAGTTTAGGCGGAGGGGCTAACTATGGCTACACCTTC; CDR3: CASSLGGGANYGYTF
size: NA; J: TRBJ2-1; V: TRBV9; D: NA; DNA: TGTGCCAGCAGCGTAGATTCTAGGTACAATGATGAGCAGTTCTTC; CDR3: CASSVDSRYNDEQFF
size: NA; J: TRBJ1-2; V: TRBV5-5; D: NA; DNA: TGTGCCAGCAGCTTGGTGGCGGGATGGGCCTATGGCTACACCTTC; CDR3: CASSLVAGWAYGYTF
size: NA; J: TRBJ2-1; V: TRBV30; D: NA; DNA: TGTGCCTGGAGTGTACGCCAGGGGTGGGGCGAGCAGTTCTTC; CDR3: CAWSVRQGWGEQFF
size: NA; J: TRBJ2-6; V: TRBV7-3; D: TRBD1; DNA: TGTGCCAGCAGCAAAATCCGACAGGGGGCATCTTCTGGGGCCAACGTCCTGACTTTC; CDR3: CASSKIRQGASSGANVLTF
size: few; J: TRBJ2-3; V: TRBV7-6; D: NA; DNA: TGTGCCAGCAGCCCCGTGAGCGGGTACTCTAGCACAGATACGCAGTATTTT; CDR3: CASSPVSGYSSTDTQYF
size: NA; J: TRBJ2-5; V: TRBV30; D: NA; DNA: TGTGCCTGGAGTGTACCACCGGGGATAAAGACCCAGTACTTC; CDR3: CAWSVPPGIKTQYF
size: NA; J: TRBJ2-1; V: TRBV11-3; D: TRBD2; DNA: TGTGCCAGCAGCTTAACTAGCGGGAGCTCAGGCGAGCAGTTCTTC; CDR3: CASSLTSGSSGEQFF
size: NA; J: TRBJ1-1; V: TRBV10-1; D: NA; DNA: TGCGCCAGCAGTGAAAACCCAGGGGTCACTGAAGCTTTCTTT; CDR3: CASSENPGVTEAFF
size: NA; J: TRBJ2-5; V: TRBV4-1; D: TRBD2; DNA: TGCGCCAGCAGCCAACAGCGGGAGGGCCCGGAGACCCAGTACTTC; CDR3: CASSQQREGPETQYF
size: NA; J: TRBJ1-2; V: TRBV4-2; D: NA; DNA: TGTGCCAGCAGCCAAGGGCCGACAGAAAACTATGGCTACACCTTC; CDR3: CASSQGPTENYGYTF
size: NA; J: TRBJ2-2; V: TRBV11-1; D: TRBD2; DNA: TGTGCCAGCAGCCCCGGACTAGCGGGAACGGGCGGGGAGCTGTTTTTT; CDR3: CASSPGLAGTGGELFF
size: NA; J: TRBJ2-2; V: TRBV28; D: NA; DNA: TGTGCCAGCAGTTTGCCCGCAGTCCCCGGGGAGCTGTTTTTT; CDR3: CASSLPAVPGELFF
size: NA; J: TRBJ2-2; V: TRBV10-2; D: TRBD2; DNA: TGCGCCAGCAGATCGAATAGCGGGGTAGGCACCGGGGAGCTGTTTTTT; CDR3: CASRSNSGVGTGELFF
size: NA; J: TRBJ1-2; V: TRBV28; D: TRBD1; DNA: TGTGCCAGCAGTTTATCCGATCCCGGTATTGGACAGGTCCGGAGGGGCTACACCTTC; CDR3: CASSLSDPGIGQVRRGYTF
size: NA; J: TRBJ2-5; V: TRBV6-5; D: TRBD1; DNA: TGTGCCAGCAGCCCAGACAGGGAAGAGACCCAGTACTTC; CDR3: CASSPDREETQYF
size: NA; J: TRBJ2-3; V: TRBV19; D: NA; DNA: TGTGCCAGTAGTACTTTATTGGATACGCAGTATTTT; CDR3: CASSTLLDTQYF
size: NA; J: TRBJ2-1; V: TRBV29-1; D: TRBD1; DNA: TGCAGCGGGGACAGGGGTTTTTCCTACAATGAGCAGTTCTTC; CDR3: CSGDRGFSYNEQFF
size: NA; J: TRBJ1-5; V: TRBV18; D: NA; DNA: TGTGCCAGCTCACCGGAAGTAGCCAATCAGCCCCAGCATTTT; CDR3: CASSPEVANQPQHF
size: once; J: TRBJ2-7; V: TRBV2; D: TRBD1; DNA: TGTGCCAGCAGTGGGACAGGGGGCTACGAGCAGTACTTC; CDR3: CASSGTGGYEQYF
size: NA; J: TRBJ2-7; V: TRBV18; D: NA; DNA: TGTGCCAGCTCACCATCGGGGACACCGACCGAGCAGTACTTC; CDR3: CASSPSGTPTEQYF
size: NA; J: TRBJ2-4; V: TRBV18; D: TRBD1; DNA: TGTGCCAGCACAAGCCTACAGGGGATGGGGAACATTCAGTACTTC; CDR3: CASTSLQGMGNIQYF
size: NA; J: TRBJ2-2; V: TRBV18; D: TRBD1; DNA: TGTGCCAGCTCACCGGGACAGGACACCGGGGAGCTGTTTTTT; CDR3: CASSPGQDTGELFF
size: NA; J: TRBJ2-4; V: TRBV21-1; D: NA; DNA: TGTGCCAGCGGGACTAGCTTCGAGGGTTTAGCCAAAAGCATTCAGTACTTC; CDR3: CASGTSFEGLAKSIQYF
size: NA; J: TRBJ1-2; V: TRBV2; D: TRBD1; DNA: TGTGCCAGCAGTCATATGACAGGGGGCTCTGGCTACACCTTC; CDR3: CASSHMTGGSGYTF
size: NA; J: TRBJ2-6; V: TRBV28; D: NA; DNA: TGTGCCAGCAAGACTCCGGCCGGTGGGGCCAACGTCCTGACTTTC; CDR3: CASKTPAGGANVLTF